These 14 T cell receptor beta chains were all obtained from the same sample, sequenced in a study of cytomegalovirus exposure and HLA in healthy donors (dated by TCRdb to 2015 to 2018). Receptor libraries were prepared by the immunoSEQ multiplex PCR assay. The clones in this table, taken by TCRdb from immuneACCESS, are in-frame only. Not every clone is retained; where verified, under half of the shortfall comes from an unresolved V gene, and the cause of the rest is unknown. This sample is represented by over 150,000 clones; around 96% of them were singletons. Under 0.9% of the sample goes to the ten largest clones. Sequencing was done on a sample of PBMCs. These receptors were taken from a woman aged 18-29 years in good health and CMV-seronegative.

V and J are TRBV5-6 and TRBJ1-3, with D perhaps TRBD1 (5 bases). The germline gives CDR1 SGHDT, CDR2 YYEEEE. This CDR3 region has 17 residues. V gave up 3 bases and J gave up 2 bases, with 18 bases separating them. The DNA of the CDR3 is TGTGCCAGCAGCTCCGGCCCCAGGGTATTCCCTGGAAACACCATATATTTT. It encodes CASSSGPRVFPGNTIYF. The variable domain in full, with the rest retrieved from reference TRBV5-6 and TRBJ1-3, is DAGVTQSPTHLIKTRGQQVTLRCSPKSGHDTVSWYQQALGQGPQFIFQYYEEEERQRGNFPDRFSGHQFPNYSSELNVNALLLGDSALYLCASSSGPRVFPGNTIYFGEGSWLTVV.

The V and J genes are TRBV15 and TRBJ2-5; D ambiguous. This CDR3 region has 13 residues. The germline V and J ends were trimmed by 0 bases and 5 bases, with 7 bases remaining between them. Germline V gene sequence: CDR1 LNHNV, CDR2 YYDKDF (reference sequence). CDR3 residues: CATSRDLRETQYF. For the CDR3, the DNA is TGTGCCACCAGCAGAGATCTGAGGGAGACCCAGTACTTC. Together with reference TRBV15 and TRBJ2-5, the CDR3 gives the full variable domain: DAMVIQNPRYQVTQFGKPVTLSCSQTLNHNVMYWYQQKSSQAPKLLFHYYDKDFNNEADTPDNFQSRRPNTSFCFLDIRSPGLGDTAMYLCATSRDLRETQYFGPGTRLLVL.

Points on this clone: One end of the junction does not line up with germline, which may come from a read error. The chain combines TRBV30 with TRBJ2-5; TRBD2 might be the D (5 bases). CDR1 is GTSNPN and CDR2 is SVGIG in the germline V gene (reference sequence). CDR3 size: 12 residues. The DNA of the CDR3 is TGTGCCAACGAACTAGGGCAAGGGACCCAGTACTTC. It specifies CANELGQGTQYF.

The rearrangement links TRBV5-1 to TRBJ2-2, with TRBD1 as a possible D gene (5 bases). The germline V gene encodes CDR1 SGHRS and CDR2 YFSETQ. The V gene lost 2 bases and the J gene lost 3 bases, with 8 bases spanning the gap. The CDR3 runs to 14 residues. The CDR3 protein is CASSFGADTGELFF. Here the CDR3 DNA reads TGCGCCAGCAGCTTTGGGGCGGACACCGGGGAGCTGTTTTTT.

The chain carries TRBV7-9 and TRBJ1-2, with a weak D call TRBD1 (6 bases). This CDR3 has 18 residues. CDR1 SEHNR and CDR2 FQNEAQ come from the germline V gene (reference sequence). V was trimmed by 1 base and J by 2 bases, leaving 20 bases between them. In DNA form, the CDR3 reads TGTGCCAGCAGCTTAGTATGGGACCCGGACAGAATCAACTATGGCTACACCTTC. Translation gives CASSLVWDPDRINYGYTF.

V is TRBV5-6 and J is TRBJ2-2, with TRBD2 identical over 13 bases. This CDR3 comprises 17 residues. Germline CDR1 SGHDT, CDR2 YYEEEE. V shed 0 bases, J shed 1 base, and the junction held 0 bases outside the gene matches. CDR3 in DNA: TGTGCCAGCAGCTTGGGACTAGCGGGGGGGAACACCGGGGAGCTGTTTTTT. The encoded protein is CASSLGLAGGNTGELFF.

This chain uses TRBV6-5 with TRBJ1-6; TRBD1 might be the D (5 bases). The CDR3 loop spans 10 amino acids. Germline CDR1 and CDR2: MNHEY and SVGAGI. V was shortened by 8 bases and J by 12 bases, with 8 bases between the two germline ends. The CDR3 nucleotides are TGTGCCAGCGGCGGGGGACCCCTCCACTTT. Its protein is CASGGGPLHF.

The chain combines TRBV6-5 with TRBJ1-2; 7 bases line up with TRBD1. With V trimmed by 6 bases and J by 5 bases, 12 bases remained unmatched. The CDR3 totals 15 residues. From germline, CDR1 is MNHEY and CDR2 SVGAGI. DNA of the CDR3: TGTGCCAGCAGGCCTGACAGGGATGTAAGTTATGGCTACACCTTC. It yields the protein CASRPDRDVSYGYTF.

The rearrangement joins TRBV5-1 to TRBJ2-1, with TRBD2 matching over 10 bases. Looked up from germline, CDR1 is SGHRS and CDR2 is YFSETQ. With V trimmed by 4 bases and J by 6 bases, 7 bases remained unmatched. There are 15 residues in the CDR3. The CDR3 nucleotides are TGCGCCAGCAGCATATCCAGCGGGGGGGTCAATGAGCAGTTCTTC. This gives the protein CASSISSGGVNEQFF.

This chain connects TRBV6-1 to TRBJ2-5, with D possibly being TRBD1 (6 bases). With 3 bases removed from V and 5 bases from J, the gap between germline ends came to 16 bases. This CDR3 is built from 15 residues. Germline lookup yields CDR1 MNHNS and CDR2 SASEGT. CDR3 in amino acids: CASSENPRGRETQYF. CDR3 nucleotide sequence: TGTGCCAGCAGTGAGAATCCCAGGGGTAGGGAGACCCAGTACTTC.

The V call is TRBV7-2, the J call TRBJ2-5; 11 nucleotides line up with TRBD1. In germline, CDR1 is SGHTA, CDR2 FQGNSA. V was clipped by 5 bases and J by 1 base; unmatched bases: 0. This CDR3 contains 14 residues. CDR3 sequence reads: CASSGTGGQETQYF. Here the CDR3 DNA reads TGTGCCAGCAGCGGGACAGGGGGCCAAGAGACCCAGTACTTC.

The V gene is TRBV19, the J gene TRBJ2-7; D is ambiguous. Germline V lookup: CDR1 LNHDA, CDR2 SQIVND (reference sequence). V lost 5 bases and J lost 0, with 14 bases in between. CDR3 size: 15 residues. The DNA for the CDR3 is TGTGCCAGTAGTTTTCTGACGGGTCACTCCTACGAGCAGTACTTC. Protein: CASSFLTGHSYEQYF.

The chain couples TRBV4-2 to TRBJ2-1; D gene unclear. The germline V gene has CDR1 LGHNA and CDR2 YNFKEQ. The V end was cut by 1 base, the J end by 3 bases, with 7 bases between. The CDR3 consists of 14 residues. CDR3 region: CASSQAVNYNEQFF. As DNA, the CDR3 is TGTGCCAGCAGCCAAGCCGTAAACTACAATGAGCAGTTCTTC.

This clone turned up a few times. The V call is TRBV6-5, the J call TRBJ1-2, with TRBD1 matching over 10 bases. J lost 9 bases, V lost 6 bases, and 7 bases had no gene match. The CDR3 contains 13 residues. Germline V gene data show CDR1 as MNHEY and CDR2 as SVGAGI. For the CDR3, the DNA is TGTGCCAGCAGCCCCGGGACAGGGGTACGCTACACCTTC. Translation: CASSPGTGVRYTF.